These 21 T cell receptor beta chains were all obtained from the same sample, sequenced in a study of cytomegalovirus exposure and HLA in healthy donors. Primers for the PCR totalled 60 Vbeta and 13 Jbeta. Measured with immunoSEQ multiplex PCR; TCRdb has only the in-frame clones, and not every one. Among 150,000 to 200,000 clones listed, roughly 84% were seen once. Sequenced sample: PBMCs. The origin of the receptors is a woman aged 50 to 60 in good health and CMV-seropositive.

The chain combines TRBV5-1 with TRBJ2-3, with D tentatively TRBD1 (6 bases). Germline V gene lookup returns CDR1 SGHRS and CDR2 YFSETQ. CDR3 length: 16 amino acids. Trimming took 1 base from V and 3 from J, leaving 15 bases between them. The CDR3 reads CASSLIPAGATDTQYF. The CDR3 DNA follows: TGCGCCAGCAGCTTGATCCCAGCAGGGGCGACAGATACGCAGTATTTT.

The count of this clone is one. The chain has TRBV29-1 and TRBJ2-3, with 10 bases lining up with TRBD2. Germline loops: CDR1 SQVTM, CDR2 ANQGSEA. CDR3 length: 14 residues. Losses at the gene ends were 3 bases for V and 10 bases for J; bases not matched to a gene: 10. CDR3 bases: TGCAGCGTTGAGCTAGCGGGGGTGCCGGGCCCGCAGTATTTT. Its protein product is CSVELAGVPGPQYF.

The chain employs TRBV5-4 and TRBJ2-1; TRBD1 matches at 7 bases. Germline V CDR1 and CDR2: SGHNT, YYREEE (reference sequence). The CDR3 contains 13 residues. V gave up 2 bases and J gave up 7 bases; unmatched junction bases: 3. The CDR3 is CASSLKGANEQFF. CDR3 nucleotides: TGTGCCAGCAGCTTAAAGGGGGCGAATGAGCAGTTCTTC.

The chain has TRBV7-2 and TRBJ1-3, with D perhaps matching TRBD1 (5 bases). CDR1 SGHTA and CDR2 FQGNSA come from the germline V gene. Trimming removed 3 bases at V and 4 bases at J, with 10 bases between. The CDR3 spans 14 residues. This CDR3 is CASSFSGKGNTIYF. CDR3 nucleotide sequence: TGTGCCAGCAGCTTTTCAGGGAAGGGAAACACCATATATTTT.

The chain links TRBV2 to TRBJ1-5, with D maybe TRBD1 (5 bases). The CDR3 has 16 amino acids. Trimming removed 7 bases at V and 0 bases at J, with 16 bases between. The germline gives CDR1 SNHLY, CDR2 FYNNEI. The CDR3: CASIDYGGYSNQPQHF. In DNA form, the CDR3 reads TGTGCCAGCATCGATTATGGGGGGTATAGCAATCAGCCCCAGCATTTT.

The rearrangement links TRBV5-1 to TRBJ2-1; the D gene is possibly TRBD1 (6 bases). Germline values: CDR1 SGHRS, CDR2 YFSETQ. The CDR3 consists of 15 residues. Deletions cut 1 base from V and 4 bases from J, with 12 bases between. The CDR3 loop is CASSLLPTGYNEQFF. CDR3 in DNA: TGCGCCAGCAGCTTGTTGCCGACAGGTTACAATGAGCAGTTCTTC.

The rearrangement joins TRBV10-3 to TRBJ1-6; D is perhaps TRBD1 (6 bases). Trimming shortened V by 5 bases and J by 7 bases, and 18 bases separated the two germline ends. This CDR3 region has 16 residues. CDR1 and CDR2 from the germline V gene are ENHRY and SYGVKD. CDR3 sequence reads: CAISLNSGTLNSPLHF. Written as DNA, the CDR3 is TGTGCCATCAGTCTTAATTCCGGGACATTGAATTCACCCCTCCACTTT.

The genes are TRBV7-2 and TRBJ2-2; 8 nucleotides match TRBD2. The ends lost 5 bases at V and 1 base at J; junction bases unmatched: 9. The CDR3 totals 17 residues. Germline loops: CDR1 SGHTA, CDR2 FQGNSA. In DNA, the CDR3 is TGTGCCAGCAGCCGGACCTGGCTAGCGGGGAACACCGGGGAGCTGTTTTTT. Translated, it gives CASSRTWLAGNTGELFF.

The chain is built from TRBV7-8 and TRBJ2-6, with D tentatively TRBD2 (5 bases). Germline CDR1 and CDR2: SGHVS and FQNEAQ. CDR3 length: 18 amino acids. Trimming stripped 3 bases from V and 3 bases from J, with 18 bases between. The CDR3 DNA reads as TGTGCCAGCAGCTTTGCAGGCGTGGACTCTGGTGGGGCCAACGTCCTGACTTTC. Protein: CASSFAGVDSGGANVLTF.

The chain recombines TRBV6-5 with TRBJ2-5, with D maybe TRBD1 (5 bases). The CDR3 spans 14 residues. V lost 0 bases to trimming and J lost 2 bases, with 7 bases between them. Germline lookup yields CDR1 MNHEY and CDR2 SVGAGI. The chain's CDR3 is CASSYSQGQETQYF. DNA for the CDR3: TGTGCCAGCAGTTACTCCCAGGGTCAAGAGACCCAGTACTTC.

J is TRBJ2-3 and V is TRBV9; a weak D match, TRBD2 (5 bases). The CDR3 extends over 14 amino acids. V was cut by 3 bases and J by 2 bases, with 10 bases left in between. Germline V gene data show CDR1 as SGDLS and CDR2 as YYNGEE. Here the CDR3 reads CASSDGLDTDTQYF. DNA of the CDR3: TGTGCCAGCAGCGACGGACTCGACACAGATACGCAGTATTTT.

This chain joins TRBV7-2 and TRBJ2-3; TRBD2 matches 8 bases. The CDR3 extends over 18 amino acids. The V segment lost 1 base and the J segment 0 bases; nucleotides outside the gene matches: 9. Germline CDR1 is SGHTA and CDR2 is FQGNSA. The CDR3 loop is CASSLVGGGPLSTDTQYF. The CDR3 DNA is TGTGCCAGCAGCTTAGTTGGCGGGGGGCCACTTAGCACAGATACGCAGTATTTT.

V gene TRBV7-9 combines with J gene TRBJ2-7, with TRBD2 as a possible D gene (5 bases). Germline loops: CDR1 SEHNR, CDR2 FQNEAQ (reference sequence). Trimming removed 4 bases from V and 6 bases from J, with 19 bases in between. This CDR3 contains 15 residues. The CDR3 reads CASSSAGTGKGEQYF. The CDR3 DNA reads TGTGCCAGCAGCTCCGCGGGCACGGGAAAGGGCGAGCAGTACTTC.

This clone was seen only a few times. V and J are TRBV30 and TRBJ1-1, with TRBD1 matching over 8 bases. With 3 bases clipped from V and 4 bases from J, the junction kept 4 bases outside the gene matches. In germline, CDR1 is GTSNPN, CDR2 SVGIG (reference sequence). This CDR3 contains 13 residues. The DNA of the CDR3 is TGTGCCTGGAGGACGACAGGGGCCACTGAAGCTTTCTTT. Protein product: CAWRTTGATEAFF.

About this clone: At one end the junction does not follow the germline gene, possibly because of a read error. The J gene is TRBJ2-5, the V gene TRBV7-7, with TRBD1 identical over 7 bases. This CDR3 region has 15 residues. Per germline, CDR1 SSHAT and CDR2 FNYEAQ (reference sequence). This CDR3 reads CASTPIRDRVETQYF. The CDR3 DNA is TGTGCTAGCACCCCAATTCGCGACAGGGTAGAGACCCAGTACTTC.

The chain carries TRBV5-1 and TRBJ1-6, with 10 bases matching TRBD1. The trim removed 2 bases at V and 6 bases at J, leaving 8 bases unmatched. The CDR3 has 17 amino acids. Germline CDR1 and CDR2: SGHRS and YFSETQ. CDR3: CASSLSGQGFVNSPLHF. The CDR3 DNA sequence: TGCGCCAGCAGCTTATCGGGACAGGGGTTTGTTAATTCACCCCTCCACTTT.

The count of this clone is one. This rearrangement joins TRBV19 to TRBJ2-2; TRBD2 aligns across 12 bases. J lost 8 bases, V lost 1 base, and 5 bases had no gene match. The germline gives CDR1 LNHDA, CDR2 SQIVND (reference sequence). The CDR3 is made up of 16 amino acids. As DNA, the CDR3 is TGTGCCAGTAGTATAGGCGGACTAGCGGGGATTGGGGAGCTGTTTTTT. Translating it yields CASSIGGLAGIGELFF.

The chain is built from TRBV7-8 and TRBJ1-4; 12 positions match TRBD1. Trimming at V came to 8 bases and at J to 2 bases, leaving 6 bases not matched to a gene. CDR3 size: 16 residues. Germline loops: CDR1 SGHVS, CDR2 FQNEAQ. The chain's CDR3 is CASSGTGGFTNEKLFF. The CDR3 region has the DNA TGTGCCAGCTCCGGGACAGGGGGCTTTACTAATGAAAAACTGTTTTTT.

V is TRBV7-3 and J is TRBJ2-1; maybe TRBD2 (7 bases). The CDR3 runs to 14 residues. V lost 2 bases and J 7 bases, leaving 12 bases between the germline ends. Germline CDR1 and CDR2: SGHTA and FQGTGA. The CDR3 sequence: CASSLGGGLNEQFF. For the CDR3, the DNA is TGTGCCAGCAGCTTAGGGGGGGGCCTAAATGAGCAGTTCTTC.

The CDR3 DNA reads TGTGCCACCAGCAGAGAGAGCGCGCCGGAAAAACTGTTTTTT. Encoded protein: CATSRESAPEKLFF. The chain has TRBV15 and TRBJ1-4; D is uncertain. The CDR3 loop spans 14 amino acids. Germline loops: CDR1 LNHNV, CDR2 YYDKDF (reference sequence). The V and J ends lost 0 bases and 8 bases respectively, with 10 bases between them.

The chain has TRBV21-1 and TRBJ2-1; the table's D gene call, TRBD2, was not cross checked with the DNA. TRBV21-1 is marked as a pseudogene. The CDR3 extends over 16 amino acids. The CDR3 reads CASSPTSGGPYNEQFF. The CDR3 nucleotides read TGTGCCAGCAGCCCAACTAGCGGGGGGCCCTACAATGAGCAGTTCTTC.